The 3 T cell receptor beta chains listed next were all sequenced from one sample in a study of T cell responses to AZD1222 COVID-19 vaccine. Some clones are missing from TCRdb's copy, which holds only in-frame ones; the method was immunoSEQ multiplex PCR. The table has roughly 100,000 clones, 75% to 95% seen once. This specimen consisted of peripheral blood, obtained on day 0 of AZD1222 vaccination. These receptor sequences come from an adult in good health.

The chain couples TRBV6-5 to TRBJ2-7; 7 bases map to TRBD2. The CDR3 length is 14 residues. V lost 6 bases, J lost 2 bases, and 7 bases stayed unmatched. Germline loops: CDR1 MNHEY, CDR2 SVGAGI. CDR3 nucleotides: TGTGCCAGCAGCTTAGCGGCGGGGGCCTACGAGCAGTACTTC. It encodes CASSLAAGAYEQYF.

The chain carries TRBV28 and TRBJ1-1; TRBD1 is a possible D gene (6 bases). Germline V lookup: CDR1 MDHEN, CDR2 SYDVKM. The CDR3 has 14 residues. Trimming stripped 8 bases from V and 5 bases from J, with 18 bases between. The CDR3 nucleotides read TGTGCCAGCCTTAAAACGGGGGCTCGAACTGAAGCTTTCTTT. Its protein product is CASLKTGARTEAFF.

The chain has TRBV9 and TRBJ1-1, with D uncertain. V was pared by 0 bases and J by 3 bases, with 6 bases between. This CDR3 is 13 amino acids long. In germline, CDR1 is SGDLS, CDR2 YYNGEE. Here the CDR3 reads CASSVGIYTEAFF. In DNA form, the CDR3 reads TGTGCCAGCAGCGTAGGAATTTACACTGAAGCTTTCTTT.